This T cell receptor (beta chain) was profiled in a study of blood T cell repertoires in COVID-19. Overall study context: COVID-19 samples, acute and convalescent, were from the United States, Italy and Spain.

The germline gives CDR1 MNHEY, CDR2 SVGAGI. The CDR3 loop spans 11 amino acids. V shed 5 bases and J shed 8 bases, with 9 bases lying between them. A few counts support this clone. Method: immunoSEQ multiplex PCR; TCRdb's copy keeps in-frame clones and lacks some. The sample shows some 250,000 clones, over 70% of them seen only once. Sequenced input: peripheral blood. This clonotype was sampled from a woman of 80 years or more with acute or convalescent COVID-19. The V call is TRBV6-5, the J call TRBJ1-1; possible D gene TRBD1, 5 bases. The CDR3 sequence is CASSPGREAFF. CDR3 nucleotide sequence: TGTGCCAGCAGTCCAGGGCGCGAAGCTTTCTTT.